The 3 T cell receptor beta chains below come from one sample, sequenced in a study of Ad26.COV2.S vaccination and SARS-CoV-2 variants. Generated by immunoSEQ multiplex PCR, the TCRdb table keeps only in-frame clones and is missing some. This sample has over 400,000 clones, with about nine tenths found just once. The sample's treatment: roughly 20 received Ad26.COV2.S at low or high dose, single or two shots; several received placebo; per-sample allocation not given. Day 63 following the first vaccine or placebo injection was when the samples were taken. Sequenced here: peripheral blood, sampled in a trial of Ad26.COV2.S vaccine versus placebo. Receptor source: a person between 18 and 65 years old who received the Ad26.COV2.S COVID-19 vaccine or a placebo.

The CDR3 region is CASSLTTPSNEQFF. For the CDR3, the DNA is TGCGCCAGCAGCCTGACTACGCCGTCCAATGAGCAGTTCTTC. The chain employs TRBV5-1 and TRBJ2-1; possibly TRBD2 for D (5 bases). The CDR3 extends over 14 amino acids. The germline CDR1 and CDR2 sequences are SGHRS and YFSETQ. With 4 bases removed from V and 6 bases from J, the gap between germline ends came to 14 bases.

The V and J genes are TRBV13 and TRBJ1-2, with D unresolved. The CDR3 is 15 residues long. Germline lookup yields CDR1 PRHDT and CDR2 FYEKMQ (reference sequence). Between the trimmed V and J ends, which lost 3 bases and 0 bases, there was a span of 11 bases. Here the CDR3 DNA reads TGTGCCAGCAGCTTGCAGGAGCTAACTAACTATGGCTACACCTTC. Protein product: CASSLQELTNYGYTF.

This clone came up once. The rearrangement joins TRBV4-3 to TRBJ1-4, with 9 nucleotides matching TRBD1. In germline, CDR1 is LGHNA, CDR2 YSLEER. Trimming took 0 bases from V and 12 from J; bases not matched to a gene: 5. The CDR3 extends over 14 amino acids. CDR3 in amino acids: CASSQDPWDRELFF. The CDR3, as DNA: TGCGCCAGCAGCCAAGATCCATGGGACAGGGAACTGTTTTTT.